These T cell receptor beta chains were read from a single sample in a study of cytomegalovirus exposure and HLA in healthy donors. The method was immunoSEQ multiplex PCR; TCRdb's version includes in-frame clones alone and lacks a portion of them. The table shows 200,000 to 250,000 clones, with roughly 84% occurring only once. Sequenced: PBMCs. The receptor set was obtained from a human donor in good health. The CDR3 runs from the conserved cysteine through the conserved F or W. A D gene is named only where the DNA matches it firmly. Rows may omit the clone size; those that give it use once, few, many or a size class.

v_call	d_call	clone_size	j_call	cdr3_aa	cdr3_nt
TRBV6-6	NA	NA	TRBJ2-7	CASRSDWTVFTYEQYF	TGTGCCAGCAGATCCGATTGGACAGTGTTCACCTACGAGCAGTACTTC
TRBV5-1	TRBD2	NA	TRBJ2-2	CASSLGAPLLAGDDTGELFF	TGCGCCAGCAGCTTGGGGGCCCCCTTACTAGCGGGAGATGACACCGGGGAGCTGTTTTTT
TRBV15	NA	NA	TRBJ2-5	CATSRPGQILQETQYF	TGTGCCACCAGCAGACCAGGACAAATTCTACAAGAGACCCAGTACTTC
TRBV7-9	NA	NA	TRBJ2-7	CASSLRESSYEQYF	TGTGCCAGCAGCTTGCGCGAAAGCTCCTACGAGCAGTACTTC
TRBV6-5	TRBD2	NA	TRBJ2-2	CASSPWGGGTGELFF	TGTGCCAGCAGCCCCTGGGGGGGTGGCACCGGGGAGCTGTTTTTT
TRBV5-6	NA	NA	TRBJ1-5	CASSRGRNQPQHF	TGTGCCAGCAGCCGGGGAAGGAATCAGCCCCAGCATTTT
TRBV15	NA	once	TRBJ2-7	CATSRDRTGSYEQYF	TGTGCCACCAGCAGGGATAGGACTGGCTCTTACGAGCAGTACTTC
TRBV4-2	TRBD2	NA	TRBJ2-3	CASSPTTSRTDTQYF	TGTGCCAGCAGCCCTACGACTAGCCGCACAGATACGCAGTATTTT
TRBV5-1	NA	few	TRBJ1-4	CASSLGLREKLFF	TGCGCCAGCAGCTTGGGACTACGGGAAAAACTGTTTTTT
TRBV19	TRBD2	few	TRBJ2-1	CASKGGSGRRNEQFF	TGTGCCAGTAAGGGAGGAAGCGGGAGGCGGAATGAGCAGTTCTTC
TRBV9	TRBD1	NA	TRBJ2-1	CASSPQTGEQFF	TGTGCCAGCAGCCCCCAGACAGGGGAGCAGTTCTTC
TRBV19	TRBD1	once	TRBJ2-7	CASRNRQGDYEQYF	TGTGCCAGTAGAAATCGACAGGGGGACTACGAGCAGTACTTC
TRBV5-5	NA	once	TRBJ1-1	CASSLDSRNTEAFF	TGTGCCAGCAGCTTGGACTCAAGGAACACTGAAGCTTTCTTT
TRBV27	NA	NA	TRBJ1-1	CASSPRGAEAFF	TGTGCCAGCAGTCCACGGGGGGCGGAAGCTTTCTTT
TRBV5-1	TRBD1	NA	TRBJ1-1	CASSSRPRGTGDTEAFF	TGCGCCAGCAGCTCACGGCCTAGAGGGACAGGGGACACTGAAGCTTTCTTT
TRBV19	NA	NA	TRBJ2-7	CASSIALAQGSYEQYF	TGTGCCAGTAGTATAGCGTTGGCGCAGGGCTCCTACGAGCAGTACTTC
TRBV18	TRBD1	once	TRBJ2-7	CASSPTTGRYEQYF	TGTGCCAGCTCACCTACGACAGGGCGCTACGAGCAGTACTTC
TRBV5-1	TRBD1	NA	TRBJ1-5	CASAEGGGQPQHF	TGCGCCAGCGCTGAAGGGGGCGGTCAGCCCCAGCATTTT
TRBV29-1	NA	NA	TRBJ2-1	CSVEYPEQFF	TGCAGCGTTGAATATCCCGAGCAGTTCTTC
TRBV7-9	NA	NA	TRBJ2-3	CASSLGADTQYF	TGTGCCAGCAGCTTAGGCGCAGATACGCAGTATTTT
TRBV4-1	TRBD2	NA	TRBJ2-7	CASAGLAETYEQYF	TGCGCCAGCGCGGGACTAGCGGAGACCTACGAGCAGTACTTC
TRBV19	TRBD1	NA	TRBJ1-2	CASSMVDRGWLGYTF	TGTGCCAGTAGTATGGTGGACAGGGGCTGGTTAGGCTACACCTTC
TRBV7-9	TRBD1	few	TRBJ2-5	CASTKGTGPGETQYF	TGTGCCAGCACCAAAGGGACAGGGCCCGGAGAGACCCAGTACTTC
TRBV18	TRBD1	NA	TRBJ1-5	CASSPDWTGDQPQHF	TGTGCCAGCTCACCAGACTGGACAGGGGATCAGCCCCAGCATTTT
TRBV27	NA	NA	TRBJ2-6	CASSLVRGWGAGANVLTF	TGTGCCAGCAGTTTAGTTCGGGGTTGGGGGGCTGGGGCCAACGTCCTGACTTTC
TRBV7-9	TRBD1	NA	TRBJ2-7	CASGTGLSSYEQYF	TGTGCCAGCGGGACAGGCTTGAGCTCCTACGAGCAGTACTTC
TRBV6-5	NA	NA	TRBJ2-1	CASRGAISYNEQFF	TGTGCCAGCAGGGGAGCCATCTCCTACAATGAGCAGTTCTTC
TRBV9	TRBD2	once	TRBJ2-1	CASSVAGTSDNEQFF	TGTGCCAGCAGCGTAGCTGGGACTAGCGACAATGAGCAGTTCTTC
TRBV28	NA	few	TRBJ1-2	CAIGAGAAALYGYTF	TGTGCCATAGGCGCTGGGGCAGCAGCTCTCTATGGCTACACCTTC
TRBV19	NA	NA	TRBJ1-1	CASTPTGTFMNTEAFF	TGTGCCAGTACCCCTACCGGGACATTTATGAACACTGAAGCTTTCTTT
TRBV6-6	TRBD2	NA	TRBJ2-7	CASSFGTSGPYEQYF	TGTGCCAGCAGTTTTGGGACTAGCGGACCGTACGAGCAGTACTTC
TRBV25-1	NA	NA	TRBJ2-3	CASSGGVGWIDTQYF	TGTGCCAGCAGTGGGGGGGTCGGGTGGATAGATACGCAGTATTTT
TRBV6-7	NA	few	TRBJ1-5	CASSYSRTVANQPQHF	TGTGCCAGCAGTTACTCGCGGACAGTAGCTAATCAGCCCCAGCATTTT
TRBV9	NA	NA	TRBJ2-5	CASSVESGKTRTQYF	TGTGCCAGCAGCGTAGAGTCGGGGAAAACCAGGACCCAGTACTTC
TRBV6-5	NA	few	TRBJ1-5	CASREAYSNQPQHF	TGTGCCAGCAGGGAGGCTTATAGCAATCAGCCCCAGCATTTT
TRBV6-1	TRBD1	NA	TRBJ1-2	CASSVDRPNYGYTF	TGTGCCAGCAGTGTGGACAGGCCGAACTATGGCTACACCTTC
TRBV7-3	TRBD2	NA	TRBJ2-1	CASSLSAGRYNEQFF	TGTGCCAGCAGCTTAAGTGCCGGGAGGTACAATGAGCAGTTCTTC
TRBV5-1	NA	few	TRBJ2-7	CASSWGQGPYEQYF	TGCGCCAGCAGCTGGGGCCAGGGCCCCTACGAGCAGTACTTC
TRBV4-3	TRBD2	once	TRBJ2-1	CASSQQTSGSSYNEQFF	TGCGCCAGCAGCCAACAGACTAGCGGGAGCTCCTACAATGAGCAGTTCTTC
TRBV9	TRBD2	few	TRBJ2-1	CASSVGTTTDNEQFF	TGTGCCAGCAGCGTGGGGACTACAACTGACAATGAGCAGTTCTTC
TRBV5-1	NA	NA	TRBJ2-1	CASSLGTLPYNEQFF	TGCGCCAGCAGCTTGGGCACTCTGCCCTACAATGAGCAGTTCTTC